The rows below give T cell receptor beta chains drawn from one sample of a study of blood T cell repertoires in COVID-19. Measured with immunoSEQ multiplex PCR; TCRdb has only the in-frame clones, and not every one. This repertoire shows 120,000 to 150,000 clones, roughly 87% found once; its top ten account for about 4%. Sequenced sample: PBMCs or T cells enriched from blood (not recorded which). Receptors originate from a woman in her 40s who had been exposed to COVID-19. The CDR3 runs from the conserved cysteine through the conserved F or W. The order of the fields is V gene, clone size, J gene, D gene, CDR3 protein, CDR3 DNA. The D gene is left open where the match is weak. Not every row has a clone size; where given, it reads once, few, many or a size class.

TRBV5-1,once,TRBJ2-2,TRBD2,CASSDPRSGGNTGELFF,TGCGCCAGCAGCGACCCTAGGAGCGGGGGAAACACCGGGGAGCTGTTTTTT
TRBV10-1,-,TRBJ2-1,-,CASAGGHEQFF,TGCGCCAGCGCCGGCGGCCATGAGCAGTTCTTC
TRBV12-3/TRBV12-4,-,TRBJ1-2,-,CASSSTAREGYTF,TGTGCCAGCAGTTCAACAGCCCGGGAGGGCTACACCTTC
TRBV6-5,-,TRBJ1-4,-,CASSYRQGQEKLFF,TGTGCCAGCAGTTACCGCCAGGGCCAGGAAAAACTGTTTTTT
TRBV7-9,few,TRBJ2-5,-,CASSDSRVKTQYF,TGTGCCAGCAGCGATAGCAGGGTTAAGACCCAGTACTTC
TRBV20-1,once,TRBJ1-5,-,CSASTNSNQPQHF,TGCAGTGCTAGTACTAATAGCAATCAGCCCCAGCATTTT
TRBV6-5,-,TRBJ2-2,-,CASSSYRAGELFF,TGTGCCAGCAGTTCCTACAGGGCCGGGGAGCTGTTTTTT
TRBV12-5,-,TRBJ2-1,TRBD2,CASGSGGPPNEQFF,TGTGCTAGTGGTTCGGGAGGGCCCCCCAATGAGCAGTTCTTC
TRBV6-5,few,TRBJ1-2,TRBD1,CASSSGQPDYGYTF,TGTGCCAGCAGTTCGGGACAGCCCGACTATGGCTACACCTTC
TRBV27,once,TRBJ1-1,TRBD1,CASRNSKTGVNLDTEAFF,TGTGCCAGCAGAAACTCTAAGACAGGGGTGAATTTGGACACTGAAGCTTTCTTT
TRBV27,-,TRBJ1-2,-,CASSPRTRTYGYTF,TGTGCCAGCAGTCCCCGGACAAGAACCTATGGCTACACCTTC
TRBV12-5,-,TRBJ2-2,-,CASGFTGAPGELFF,TGTGCTAGTGGTTTCACAGGTGCCCCCGGGGAGCTGTTTTTT
TRBV7-9,-,TRBJ1-1,-,CASPEAGVMNTEAFF,TGTGCCAGCCCCGAGGCAGGGGTCATGAACACTGAAGCTTTCTTT
TRBV4-3,-,TRBJ1-1,TRBD1,CASSVNTGDSTEAFF,TGCGCCAGCAGCGTGAATACAGGGGATTCCACTGAAGCTTTCTTT
TRBV6-5,-,TRBJ2-1,TRBD2,CASSPGTSGNNEQFF,TGTGCCAGCAGTCCCGGGACTAGCGGGAACAATGAGCAGTTCTTC
TRBV29-1,-,TRBJ2-1,-,CSVEGVPGNPYNEQFF,TGCAGCGTTGAAGGGGTTCCGGGTAACCCCTACAATGAGCAGTTCTTC
TRBV6-5,-,TRBJ2-7,TRBD1,CASSYAGTDVYEQYF,TGTGCCAGCAGTTACGCCGGGACAGACGTTTACGAGCAGTACTTC